A selection of T cell receptor beta chains follows, all from one sample in a study of T cell responses to AZD1222 COVID-19 vaccine. Method: immunoSEQ multiplex PCR; TCRdb's copy keeps in-frame clones and lacks some. The data contain more than 140,000 clones, 91% of them singletons. The sequencing used peripheral blood, collected on day 0 of AZD1222 vaccination. The receptors stem from an adult in good health. The CDR3 runs from the conserved cysteine through the conserved F or W. A D gene is named only where the DNA matches it firmly. Clone size is shown for a subset of rows, as once, few, many or a class of expanded clone.

-,few,TRBV20-1,TRBJ2-7,CSARVAREQYF
-,-,TRBV4-3,TRBJ2-7,CASSQRGVGEQYF
TRBD1,-,TRBV2,TRBJ2-2,CASKQGLSTGELFF
TRBD2,-,TRBV2,TRBJ2-3,CASSETSGGAGTQYF
-,-,TRBV6-5,TRBJ1-1,CASSYLSTSNTEAFF
TRBD1,-,TRBV3-1/TRBV3-2,TRBJ1-4,CASSQRTGGGFEKLFF
TRBD1,-,TRBV7-2,TRBJ1-1,CASSYRDSAAEAFF
TRBD2,-,TRBV6-1,TRBJ2-3,CASSEARTSDADTQYF
-,-,TRBV27,TRBJ2-1,CASSLQRTYNEQFF
-,-,TRBV27,TRBJ1-1,CASRTAGTPTEAFF
TRBD2,-,TRBV13,TRBJ2-1,CASSLGLSSGRAYEQFF
-,-,TRBV28,TRBJ1-5,CASSFRGYSNQPQHF
-,-,TRBV3-1/TRBV3-2,TRBJ2-1,CASSPLSGAGNEQFF
-,-,TRBV20-1,TRBJ2-3,CSASLQGGTDTQYF
TRBD1,once,TRBV4-3,TRBJ1-1,CASSHRQGVNTEAFF
TRBD2,-,TRBV5-1,TRBJ2-3,CASSSVTSGRQDTQYF
-,-,TRBV11-2,TRBJ2-5,CASSLDPPAGAETQYF
-,-,TRBV19,TRBJ1-2,CASSIDDRPGGYTF
-,-,TRBV19,TRBJ2-7,CASSIGQGFSYEQYF
TRBD2,-,TRBV5-1,TRBJ2-1,CASSLEGLALNEQFF
-,-,TRBV3-1/TRBV3-2,TRBJ2-5,CASSQLSQGPQETQYF
-,-,TRBV6-2/TRBV6-3,TRBJ1-1,CASSRTIEGNTEAFF
TRBD2,few,TRBV4-3,TRBJ2-1,CASSQGTSGEYNEQFF
TRBD1,-,TRBV5-1,TRBJ1-5,CASSSPSLTGIGVQPQHF
TRBD2,-,TRBV19,TRBJ2-2,CASSIKREVTGELFF
-,-,TRBV28,TRBJ1-6,CASSLSWSPDNSPLHF
-,-,TRBV5-1,TRBJ1-2,CASSFEPTDYGYTF
TRBD1,once,TRBV28,TRBJ1-2,CASSFDLGTGDLFEYGYTF
-,-,TRBV12-3/TRBV12-4,TRBJ1-2,CASSLTGYYGYTF
TRBD1,-,TRBV5-6,TRBJ2-1,CASSFRDRGLNEQFF
-,-,TRBV6-5,TRBJ1-5,CASSLTRPLDQPQHF
-,-,TRBV7-2,TRBJ2-1,CASSLVEGRGEQFF
-,-,TRBV3-1/TRBV3-2,TRBJ1-4,CASSQDQAKLFF
TRBD2,-,TRBV28,TRBJ2-7,CASSLGSGGFSYEQYF
-,-,TRBV18,TRBJ2-7,CASSPARALSYEQYF
-,-,TRBV6-5,TRBJ2-7,CASSWGPGYEQYF
-,-,TRBV10-1,TRBJ1-2,CASSDGYGYTF